The source of this TCR beta chain is a study of vaccination and CD4 T cells after COVID-19. This clonotype was seen more than once but under ten times. Its antigen remains unknown. Indicated treatment: approximately 10-day PBMC culture with coronavirus spike peptide pools or control peptides (ViraFEST assay). CD4+ T cells of the unexposed donor were collected before the COVID-19 pandemic (2011-2018). The CDR3 is made up of 14 amino acids. V was cut by 2 bases and J by 4 bases, with 11 bases left in between. Germline CDR1 and CDR2: DFQATT and SNEGSKA (reference sequence). An Oncomine TCR Beta short-read assay was used to sequence the DNA from cultured CD4+ T cells. TCRdb recomputed calls from the PCR reads with MiXCR, one row per CDR3 protein. The profile shows 7,500 to 9,500 distinct CDR3 sequences, under 45% of them singletons.

Sequences were obtained from CD4+ T cells from blood, cultured in vitro. This TCR was recovered from a human donor in good health. The chain links TRBV20-1 to TRBJ2-2; D is perhaps TRBD1 (7 bases). The CDR3 nucleotides read TGCAGTGCTAGAAGACAGGGAGGCACCGGGGAGCTGTTTTTT. This translates into CSARRQGGTGELFF.